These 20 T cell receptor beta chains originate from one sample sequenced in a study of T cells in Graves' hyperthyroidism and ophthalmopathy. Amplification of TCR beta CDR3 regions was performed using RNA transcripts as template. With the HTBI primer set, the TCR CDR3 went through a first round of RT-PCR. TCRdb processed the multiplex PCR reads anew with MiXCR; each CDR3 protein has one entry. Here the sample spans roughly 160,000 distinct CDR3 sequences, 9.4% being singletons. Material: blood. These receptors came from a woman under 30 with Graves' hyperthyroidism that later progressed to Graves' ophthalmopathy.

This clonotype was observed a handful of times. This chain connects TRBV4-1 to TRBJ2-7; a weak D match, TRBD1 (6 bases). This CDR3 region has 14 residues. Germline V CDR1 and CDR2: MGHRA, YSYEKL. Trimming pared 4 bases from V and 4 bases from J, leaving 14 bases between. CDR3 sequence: CASSLRDTTYEQYF. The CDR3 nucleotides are TGCGCCAGCAGCCTCCGGGACACAACTTACGAGCAGTACTTC.

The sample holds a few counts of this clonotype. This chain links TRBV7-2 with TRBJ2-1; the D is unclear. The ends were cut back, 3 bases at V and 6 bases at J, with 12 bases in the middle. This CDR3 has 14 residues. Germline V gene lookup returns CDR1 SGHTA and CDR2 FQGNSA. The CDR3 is CASSFTSGVNEQFF. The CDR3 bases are TGTGCCAGCAGCTTTACGTCGGGCGTCAATGAGCAGTTCTTC.

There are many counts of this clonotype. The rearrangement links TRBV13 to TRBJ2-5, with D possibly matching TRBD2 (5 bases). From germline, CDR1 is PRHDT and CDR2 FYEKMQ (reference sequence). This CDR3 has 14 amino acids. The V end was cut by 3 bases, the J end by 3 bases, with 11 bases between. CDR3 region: CASSFGLGKETQYF. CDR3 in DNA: TGTGCCAGCAGCTTCGGACTGGGAAAAGAGACCCAGTACTTC.

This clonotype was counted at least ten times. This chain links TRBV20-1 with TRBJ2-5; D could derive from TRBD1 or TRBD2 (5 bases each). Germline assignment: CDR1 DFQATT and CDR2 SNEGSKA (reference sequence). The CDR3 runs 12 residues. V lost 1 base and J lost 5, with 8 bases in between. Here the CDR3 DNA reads TGCAGTGCTAGAGTGGGGGACGAGACCCAGTACTTC. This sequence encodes CSARVGDETQYF.

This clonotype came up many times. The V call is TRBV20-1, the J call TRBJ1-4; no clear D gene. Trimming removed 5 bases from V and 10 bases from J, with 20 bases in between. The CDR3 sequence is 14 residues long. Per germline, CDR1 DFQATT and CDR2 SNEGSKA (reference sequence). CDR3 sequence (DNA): TGCAGTGCTCCCGAGACTGGGGTTCGTGGAAAACTGTTTTTT. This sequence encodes CSAPETGVRGKLFF.

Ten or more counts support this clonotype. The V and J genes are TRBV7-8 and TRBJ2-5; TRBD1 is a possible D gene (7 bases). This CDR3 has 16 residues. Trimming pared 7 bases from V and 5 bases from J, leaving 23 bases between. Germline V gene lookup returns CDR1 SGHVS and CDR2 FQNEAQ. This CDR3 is CASTLWRQGGGETQYF. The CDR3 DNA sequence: TGTGCCAGCACCCTCTGGAGGCAGGGGGGAGGTGAGACCCAGTACTTC.

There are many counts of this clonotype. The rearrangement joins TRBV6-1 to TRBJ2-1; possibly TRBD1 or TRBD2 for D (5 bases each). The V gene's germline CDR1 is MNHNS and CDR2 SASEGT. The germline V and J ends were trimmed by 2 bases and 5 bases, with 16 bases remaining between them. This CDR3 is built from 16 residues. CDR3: CASSETRDHPNNEQFF. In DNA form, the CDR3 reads TGTGCCAGCAGTGAAACCCGGGACCACCCCAACAATGAGCAGTTCTTC.

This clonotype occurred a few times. CDR3 nucleotide sequence: TGCGCCAGCAGCCCAGAAACAGGGCCGGATGAGCAGTTCTTC. It codes for CASSPETGPDEQFF. The chain carries TRBV4-1 and TRBJ2-1; D might be TRBD1 (6 bases). The CDR3 is made up of 14 amino acids. V lost 4 bases, J lost 8 bases, and 15 bases lay in between. CDR1 and CDR2 from the germline V gene are MGHRA and YSYEKL.

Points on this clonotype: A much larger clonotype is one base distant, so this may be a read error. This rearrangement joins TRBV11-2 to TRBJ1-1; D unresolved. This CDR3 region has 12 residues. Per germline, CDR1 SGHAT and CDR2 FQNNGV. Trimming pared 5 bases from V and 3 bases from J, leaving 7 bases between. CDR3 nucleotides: TGTGCCAGCAGCGGGAGGGACACTGAAGCTTTCTTT. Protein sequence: CASSGRDTEAFF.

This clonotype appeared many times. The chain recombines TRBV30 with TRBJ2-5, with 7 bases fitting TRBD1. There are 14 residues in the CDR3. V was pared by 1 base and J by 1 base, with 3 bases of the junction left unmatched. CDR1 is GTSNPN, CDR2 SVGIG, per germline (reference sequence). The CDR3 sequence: CAWSEGTAQETQYF. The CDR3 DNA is TGTGCCTGGAGTGAGGGGACAGCCCAAGAGACCCAGTACTTC.

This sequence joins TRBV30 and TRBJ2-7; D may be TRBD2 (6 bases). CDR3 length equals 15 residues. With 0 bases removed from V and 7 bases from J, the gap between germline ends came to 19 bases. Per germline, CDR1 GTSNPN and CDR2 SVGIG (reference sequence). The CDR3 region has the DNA TGTGCCTGGAGTGTAAGGCGGGACTTCCAGACTGAGCAGTACTTC. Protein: CAWSVRRDFQTEQYF.

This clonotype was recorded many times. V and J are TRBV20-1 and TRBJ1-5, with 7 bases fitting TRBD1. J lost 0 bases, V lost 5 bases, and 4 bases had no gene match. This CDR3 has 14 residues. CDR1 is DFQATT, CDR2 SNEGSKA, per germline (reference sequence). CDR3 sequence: CSAGGQDSNQPQHF. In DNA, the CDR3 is TGCAGTGCTGGAGGACAGGATAGCAATCAGCCCCAGCATTTT.

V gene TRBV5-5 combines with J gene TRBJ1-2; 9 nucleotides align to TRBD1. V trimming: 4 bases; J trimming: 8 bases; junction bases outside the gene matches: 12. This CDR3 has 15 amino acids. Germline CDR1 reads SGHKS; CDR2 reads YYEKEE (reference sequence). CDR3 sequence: CASSAGTGNRRGYTF. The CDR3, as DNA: TGTGCCAGCAGCGCCGGGACAGGGAATAGGAGGGGCTACACCTTC.

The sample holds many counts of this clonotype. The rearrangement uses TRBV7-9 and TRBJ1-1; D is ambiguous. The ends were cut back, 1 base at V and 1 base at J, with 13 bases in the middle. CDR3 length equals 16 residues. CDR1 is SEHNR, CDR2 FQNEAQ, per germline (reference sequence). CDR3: CASSLENPRTNTEAFF. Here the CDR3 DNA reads TGTGCCAGCAGCTTAGAGAATCCTCGAACGAACACTGAAGCTTTCTTT.

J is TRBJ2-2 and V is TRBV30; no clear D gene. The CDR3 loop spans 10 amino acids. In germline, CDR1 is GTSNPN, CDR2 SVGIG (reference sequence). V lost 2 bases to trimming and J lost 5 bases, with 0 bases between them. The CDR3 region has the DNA TGTGCCTGGAGTACCGGGGAGCTGTTTTTT. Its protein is CAWSTGELFF.

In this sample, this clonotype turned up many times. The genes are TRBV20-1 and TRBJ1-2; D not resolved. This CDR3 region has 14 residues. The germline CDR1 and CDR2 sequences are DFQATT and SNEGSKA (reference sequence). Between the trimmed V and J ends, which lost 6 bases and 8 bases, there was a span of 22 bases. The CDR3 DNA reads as TGCAGTGCCCCTCACGAGAAAGGGCCCCAAGGCTACACCTTC. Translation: CSAPHEKGPQGYTF.

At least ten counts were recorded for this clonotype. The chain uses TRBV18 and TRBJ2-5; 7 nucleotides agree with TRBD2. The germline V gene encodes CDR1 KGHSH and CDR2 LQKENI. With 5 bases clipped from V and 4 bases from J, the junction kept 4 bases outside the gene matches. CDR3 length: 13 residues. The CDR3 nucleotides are TGTGCCAGCTCAGCGGGAGCTCGAGAGACCCAGTACTTC. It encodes CASSAGARETQYF.

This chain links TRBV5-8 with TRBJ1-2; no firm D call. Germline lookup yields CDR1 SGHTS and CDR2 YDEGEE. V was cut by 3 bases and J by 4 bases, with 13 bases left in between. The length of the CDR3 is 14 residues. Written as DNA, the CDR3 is TGTGCCAGCAGCTCCCGACAAGGGATCTATGGCTACACCTTC. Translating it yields CASSSRQGIYGYTF.

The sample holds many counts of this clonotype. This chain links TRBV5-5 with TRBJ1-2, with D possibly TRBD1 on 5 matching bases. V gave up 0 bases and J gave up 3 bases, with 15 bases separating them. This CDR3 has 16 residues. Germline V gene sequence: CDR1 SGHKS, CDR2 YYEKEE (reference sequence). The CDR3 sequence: CASSLGVRGADYGYTF. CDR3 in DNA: TGTGCCAGCAGCTTGGGTGTACGAGGGGCGGACTATGGCTACACCTTC.

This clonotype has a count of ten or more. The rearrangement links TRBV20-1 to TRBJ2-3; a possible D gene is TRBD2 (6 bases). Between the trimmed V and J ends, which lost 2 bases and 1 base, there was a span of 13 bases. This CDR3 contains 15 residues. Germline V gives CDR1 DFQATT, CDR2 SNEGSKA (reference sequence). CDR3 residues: CSARPGDSRTDTQYF. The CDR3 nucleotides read TGCAGTGCTAGACCCGGGGACTCCCGCACAGATACGCAGTATTTT.